The 27 T cell receptor beta chains below come from one sample, sequenced in a study of hypomethylating agent response in myelodysplastic syndrome. Using immunoSEQ multiplex PCR, the repertoire was profiled, and TCRdb retains in-frame clones only, with some absent. Found here are approximately 6,600 clones, more than 80% of them singletons; the top ten hold under 30%. This sample comprised bone marrow, obtained before or after starting hypomethylating agent treatment for myelodysplastic syndrome (not recorded which). The receptors come from a human donor with myelodysplastic syndrome.

The chain couples TRBV18 to TRBJ2-7; a possible D gene is TRBD1 (5 bases). Germline-derived CDR1 and CDR2 are KGHSH and LQKENI. This CDR3 comprises 13 residues. Trimming took 3 bases from V and 3 from J, leaving 9 bases between them. CDR3 nucleotide sequence: TGTGCCAGCTCACCCGGACACTTCTACGAGCAGTACTTC. Its protein is CASSPGHFYEQYF.

V and J are TRBV6-6 and TRBJ2-3; D perhaps matches TRBD2 (7 bases). With 6 bases removed from V and 2 bases from J, the gap between germline ends came to 15 bases. Germline values: CDR1 MNHNY, CDR2 SVGAGI (reference sequence). The length of the CDR3 is 15 residues. CDR3 DNA: TGTGCCAGCAGACCCGGGGGGCTGGTCACAGATACGCAGTATTTT. Residues: CASRPGGLVTDTQYF.

The chain couples TRBV7-9 to TRBJ2-5; TRBD1 is a possible D gene (5 bases). Trimming stripped 4 bases from V and 5 bases from J, with 14 bases between. Germline V gives CDR1 SEHNR, CDR2 FQNEAQ (reference sequence). This CDR3 is built from 14 residues. The CDR3 DNA follows: TGTGCCAGCAGCTCCTGGGGCAGACGGGAGACCCAGTACTTC. The encoded protein is CASSSWGRRETQYF.

This chain links TRBV10-3 with TRBJ1-5; D may be TRBD1 (6 bases). Germline V gene sequence: CDR1 ENHRY, CDR2 SYGVKD. Deletions cut 2 bases from V and 5 bases from J, with 7 bases between. CDR3 size: 13 residues. The CDR3 here is CAISERGDQPQHF. The CDR3, as DNA: TGTGCCATCAGTGAGAGGGGGGATCAGCCCCAGCATTTT.

This clone was counted between two and nine times. The chain has TRBV9 and TRBJ2-7; no clear D gene. The V gene's germline CDR1 is SGDLS and CDR2 YYNGEE. V shed 0 bases and J shed 2 bases, with 9 bases lying between them. The CDR3 runs 14 residues. CDR3 nucleotides: TGTGCCAGCAGCGTAGGCCCGATTACCTACGAGCAGTACTTC. Amino acid sequence: CASSVGPITYEQYF.

V usage is TRBV6-5 and J usage is TRBJ1-3; D might be TRBD1 (5 bases). The CDR3 sequence is 15 residues long. Germline V lookup: CDR1 MNHEY, CDR2 SVGAGI. V lost 7 bases, J lost 2 bases, and 15 bases lay in between. CDR3 DNA: TGTGCCAGCATCTCGGTGCGGGACCCTGGAAACACCATATATTTT. Translated, it gives CASISVRDPGNTIYF.

The gene calls are TRBV5-1 and TRBJ2-7; 10 nucleotides line up with TRBD2. The V gene end was trimmed by 3 bases and the J gene end by 6 bases; junction bases not matched to a gene: 12. Looked up from germline, CDR1 is SGHRS and CDR2 is YFSETQ. This CDR3 has 16 residues. The CDR3 DNA reads as TGCGCCAGCAGCTCCGCCACCCCTAGCGGGAGCGTCGAGCAGTACTTC. As protein: CASSSATPSGSVEQYF. Full variable domain (remainder filled in from reference TRBV5-1 and TRBJ2-7): KAGVTQTPRYLIKTRGQQVTLSCSPISGHRSVSWYQQTPGQGLQFLFEYFSETQRNKGNFPGRFSGRQFSNSRSEMNVSTLELGDSALYLCASSSATPSGSVEQYFGPGTRLTVT.

The rearrangement uses TRBV18 and TRBJ1-2; TRBD1 might be the D (5 bases). Germline CDR1 KGHSH, CDR2 LQKENI. This CDR3 comprises 14 residues. V shed 3 bases and J shed 3 bases, with 11 bases lying between them. The CDR3 DNA reads as TGTGCCAGCTCACCGAGGAGGGACTACTATGGCTACACCTTC. Its translation: CASSPRRDYYGYTF.

The gene calls are TRBV19 and TRBJ1-6; TRBD1 aligns across 9 bases. The CDR3 is 17 amino acids. V gave up 4 bases and J gave up 7 bases; unmatched junction bases: 11. The germline V gene encodes CDR1 LNHDA and CDR2 SQIVND (reference sequence). The CDR3 DNA sequence: TGTGCCAGTAGTACCGGACAGGGGCCCTTACTCAATTCACCCCTCCACTTT. It encodes CASSTGQGPLLNSPLHF.

The rearrangement uses TRBV5-1 and TRBJ1-1; possible D gene TRBD1, 6 bases. This CDR3 is built from 13 residues. Germline V gene data show CDR1 as SGHRS and CDR2 as YFSETQ. Between the trimmed V and J ends, which lost 3 bases and 3 bases, there was a span of 9 bases. The DNA of the CDR3 is TGCGCCAGCAGCTCAGGGGTGGACACTGAAGCTTTCTTT. It specifies CASSSGVDTEAFF.

The chain links TRBV6-1 to TRBJ2-1; 14 nucleotides align to TRBD2. The CDR3 consists of 15 residues. The ends lost 8 bases at V and 10 bases at J; junction bases unmatched: 10. Germline CDR1 is MNHNS and CDR2 is SASEGT. CDR3 loop: CASGGLAGGPGEQFF. The CDR3 coding sequence is TGTGCCAGCGGAGGACTAGCGGGGGGTCCAGGGGAGCAGTTCTTC.

The V and J genes are TRBV7-2 and TRBJ1-5; D not resolved. The V gene's germline CDR1 is SGHTA and CDR2 FQGNSA. The CDR3 sequence is 15 residues long. Trimming removed 5 bases from V and 0 bases from J, with 11 bases in between. The CDR3 sequence is CASSPDGDSNQPQHF. The CDR3 DNA is TGTGCCAGCAGCCCCGACGGAGATAGCAATCAGCCCCAGCATTTT.

V and J are TRBV5-1 and TRBJ2-7; 7 bases fit TRBD2. Germline V gene data show CDR1 as SGHRS and CDR2 as YFSETQ. The CDR3 loop spans 15 amino acids. With 4 bases clipped from V and 1 base from J, the junction kept 8 bases outside the gene matches. The CDR3 DNA is TGCGCCAGCAGCCGCCTTGCGGGAGAGTCCTACGAGCAGTACTTC. Amino acid sequence: CASSRLAGESYEQYF.

In this sample, this clone turned up a few times. The chain employs TRBV19 and TRBJ2-5; TRBD1 aligns across 7 bases. Germline assignment: CDR1 LNHDA and CDR2 SQIVND (reference sequence). CDR3 length: 12 residues. V lost 4 bases, J lost 4 bases, and 0 bases stayed unmatched. Here the CDR3 DNA reads TGTGCCAGTAGTACAGGGGGAGAGACCCAGTACTTC. Protein sequence: CASSTGGETQYF.

V usage is TRBV5-6 and J usage is TRBJ2-7, with D maybe TRBD2 (5 bases). Germline CDR1 is SGHDT and CDR2 is YYEEEE. CDR3 length: 15 amino acids. Between the trimmed V and J ends, which lost 1 base and 2 bases, there was a span of 13 bases. CDR3 coding DNA: TGTGCCAGCAGCTTGCGGGGTAAAGGAACCTACGAGCAGTACTTC. Amino acids: CASSLRGKGTYEQYF.

In DNA, the CDR3 is TGTGCAAGTCGCGGATTCCGGGAAACTTATCAGCCCCAGCATTTT. Translated: CASRGFRETYQPQHF. The chain carries TRBV12-2 and TRBJ1-5. TRBV12-2 is a pseudogene locus. The CDR3 is 15 amino acids.

The chain joins TRBV19 to TRBJ1-3; D not certain. The CDR3 is 13 residues long. The germline gives CDR1 LNHDA, CDR2 SQIVND (reference sequence). V was pared by 6 bases and J by 2 bases, with 8 bases between. The CDR3: CASRWVAGNTIYF. DNA of the CDR3: TGTGCCAGTAGATGGGTGGCTGGAAACACCATATATTTT. Based on the CDR3 plus reference TRBV19 and TRBJ1-3, the full variable domain is DGGITQSPKYLFRKEGQNVTLSCEQNLNHDAMYWYRQDPGQGLRLIYYSQIVNDFQKGDIAEGYSVSREKKESFPLTVTSAQKNPTAFYLCASRWVAGNTIYFGEGSWLTVV.

The chain recombines TRBV5-5 with TRBJ2-7, with D possibly TRBD2 on 5 matching bases. The CDR3 is made up of 18 amino acids. Germline V gene data show CDR1 as SGHKS and CDR2 as YYEKEE (reference sequence). Trimming cost V 6 bases and J 1 base, with 26 bases left between them. CDR3 residues: CASTPPSEAPRGSYEQYF. CDR3 in DNA: TGTGCCAGCACCCCCCCCTCGGAAGCCCCCCGCGGGTCCTACGAGCAGTACTTC.

V gene TRBV9 combines with J gene TRBJ1-3, with 7 positions matching TRBD1. Germline values: CDR1 SGDLS, CDR2 YYNGEE. Trimming cost V 0 bases and J 4 bases; bases outside gene matches: 7. The length of the CDR3 is 16 residues. This chain's CDR3 is CASSVGGGNDGNTIYF. CDR3 DNA: TGTGCCAGCAGCGTAGGAGGGGGCAATGACGGAAACACCATATATTTT.

The genes are TRBV7-2 and TRBJ1-2, with D unresolved. Germline CDR1 reads SGHTA; CDR2 reads FQGNSA. With 1 base removed from V and 3 bases from J, the gap between germline ends came to 9 bases. The CDR3 has 14 amino acids. CDR3 nucleotides: TGTGCCAGCAGCTTAGATGCAGGACACTATGGCTACACCTTC. Residues: CASSLDAGHYGYTF.

The chain couples TRBV5-6 to TRBJ1-5; D is uncertain. The CDR3 loop spans 15 amino acids. The germline V gene has CDR1 SGHDT and CDR2 YYEEEE. Trimming shortened V by 2 bases and J by 5 bases, and 14 bases separated the two germline ends. As DNA, the CDR3 is TGTGCCAGCAGCTTTTTCGACGGCCGGGATCAGCCCCAGCATTTT. Its translation is CASSFFDGRDQPQHF. Using reference TRBV5-6 and TRBJ1-5 for the parts outside the CDR3, the full variable domain is DAGVTQSPTHLIKTRGQQVTLRCSPKSGHDTVSWYQQALGQGPQFIFQYYEEEERQRGNFPDRFSGHQFPNYSSELNVNALLLGDSALYLCASSFFDGRDQPQHFGDGTRLSIL.

The CDR3 protein is CASRLTGEDTGELFF. The CDR3 region has the DNA TGTGCCAGCAGGCTCACAGGGGAGGACACCGGGGAGCTGTTTTTT. The genes are TRBV6-5 and TRBJ2-2; weak D call: TRBD1 (7 bases). The CDR3 loop spans 15 amino acids. V shed 6 bases and J shed 3 bases, with 14 bases lying between them. The germline V gene encodes CDR1 MNHEY and CDR2 SVGAGI.

V usage is TRBV27 and J usage is TRBJ1-1; D remains ambiguous. The CDR3 is made up of 18 amino acids. V lost 7 bases and J lost 0, with 24 bases in between. Looked up from germline, CDR1 is MNHEY and CDR2 is SMNVEV (reference sequence). CDR3 nucleotide sequence: TGTGCCAGCAAGATTAAGCCGGGCGTCGCGTACATGAACACTGAAGCTTTCTTT. This sequence encodes CASKIKPGVAYMNTEAFF.

CDR3 loop: CASSSPSREVGSNYGYTF. CDR3 DNA sequence: TGTGCCAGCAGCTCCCCATCTAGGGAGGTCGGTTCTAACTATGGCTACACCTTC. This chain uses TRBV11-3 with TRBJ1-2; unclear D gene. The CDR3 length is 18 residues. V lost 4 bases and J 0 bases, leaving 21 bases between the germline ends. Looked up from germline, CDR1 is SGHNT and CDR2 is YENEEA.

V and J are TRBV6-1 and TRBJ2-1; 11 bases align to TRBD2. Per the germline V gene, CDR1 is MNHNS and CDR2 is SASEGT. The CDR3 spans 16 residues. V gave up 1 base and J gave up 9 bases; unmatched junction bases: 8. In nucleotides, the CDR3 is TGTGCCAGCAGTGAAGGGGTAGCGGGAGGGGGCGCTGAGCAGTTCTTC. As protein: CASSEGVAGGGAEQFF.

This clone has just a few counts. This rearrangement joins TRBV4-1 to TRBJ1-5; 10 bases line up with TRBD1. The CDR3 has 16 amino acids. After removal of 4 bases from V and 5 bases from J, the junction contained 8 bases not matched to a gene. Germline assignment: CDR1 MGHRA and CDR2 YSYEKL. The CDR3 loop reads CASSLGTGVGDQPQHF. In nucleotides, the CDR3 is TGCGCCAGCAGCCTCGGGACAGGGGTCGGCGATCAGCCCCAGCATTTT.

The chain links TRBV5-4 to TRBJ2-7; 7 bases match TRBD2. CDR3 size: 15 residues. V was clipped by 4 bases and J by 4 bases; unmatched bases: 11. Germline loops: CDR1 SGHNT, CDR2 YYREEE (reference sequence). For the CDR3, the DNA is TGTGCCAGCAGCCCTGGGGAGGGATTTGGATACGAGCAGTACTTC. Translation gives CASSPGEGFGYEQYF.